The rows below give T cell receptor beta chains drawn from one sample of a study of blood T cells in healthy people across ages. Via MiXCR, TCRdb re-called the 5' RACE reads, giving one row per CDR3 protein. This repertoire shows 1.2 million to 1.5 million distinct CDR3 sequences, roughly 64% found once; its top ten account for over 5.5%. Sequences were obtained from blood. The receptors were sampled from a man between 18 and 35 years old in good health. Both conserved end residues are part of each CDR3. The D gene is left open where the match is weak. A row's size may be missing; if present it is once, few, many or a size class.

abundance: -; d_gene: -; j_gene: TRBJ2-2; v_gene: TRBV6-2/TRBV6-3; CDR3nt: TGTGCCAGCAGTTACATATGGCCGCGGCGGAACACCGGGGAGCTGTTTTTT; CDR3aa: CASSYIWPRRNTGELFF
abundance: -; d_gene: TRBD1; j_gene: TRBJ1-2; v_gene: TRBV4-1; CDR3nt: TGCGCCAGCAGCCAGGGACAGGGGCCAGACGTCGGTTATGGCTACACCTTC; CDR3aa: CASSQGQGPDVGYGYTF
abundance: -; d_gene: -; j_gene: TRBJ2-7; v_gene: TRBV2; CDR3nt: TGTGCCAGCAGGGAGGCCCCCGCCGGTGTTGACGAGCAGTACTTC; CDR3aa: CASREAPAGVDEQYF
abundance: -; d_gene: -; j_gene: TRBJ1-2; v_gene: TRBV6-1; CDR3nt: TGTGCCAGCAGTGAAGGGCCGTTCCCGTATGGCTACACCTTC; CDR3aa: CASSEGPFPYGYTF
abundance: -; d_gene: TRBD2; j_gene: TRBJ2-1; v_gene: TRBV4-2; CDR3nt: TGTGCCAGCAGCGTACTAGCGGGCAACCACAATGAGCAGTTCTTC; CDR3aa: CASSVLAGNHNEQFF
abundance: -; d_gene: -; j_gene: TRBJ2-7; v_gene: TRBV6-5; CDR3nt: TGTGCCAGCAGTTCCCCCGGGACTTCTTTTTACGAGCAGTACTTC; CDR3aa: CASSSPGTSFYEQYF
abundance: -; d_gene: -; j_gene: TRBJ2-7; v_gene: TRBV9; CDR3nt: TGTGCCAGCAGCGTAGGTAGGGGATTATTCTACGAGCAGTACTTC; CDR3aa: CASSVGRGLFYEQYF
abundance: -; d_gene: -; j_gene: TRBJ1-4; v_gene: TRBV2; CDR3nt: TGTGCCAGCAGTGAAAGGGACAATAATGAAAAACTGTTTTTT; CDR3aa: CASSERDNNEKLFF
abundance: -; d_gene: TRBD2; j_gene: TRBJ2-3; v_gene: TRBV4-2; CDR3nt: TGTGCCAGCAGCCAAGAGTTGGGACTAGCGGTCACAGATACGCAGTATTTT; CDR3aa: CASSQELGLAVTDTQYF
abundance: -; d_gene: TRBD2; j_gene: TRBJ2-1; v_gene: TRBV11-3; CDR3nt: TGTGCCAGCAGCTTCGGGACTAGCGAAAGCAATGAGCAGTTCTTC; CDR3aa: CASSFGTSESNEQFF
abundance: -; d_gene: -; j_gene: TRBJ2-3; v_gene: TRBV7-2; CDR3nt: TGTGCCAGCAGCTTCGGACCTAAGCGTCCAGATACGCAGTATTTT; CDR3aa: CASSFGPKRPDTQYF
abundance: -; d_gene: TRBD1; j_gene: TRBJ2-7; v_gene: TRBV29-1; CDR3nt: TGCAGCGTTGAAGGGACAGGGGGCGAGCAGTACTTC; CDR3aa: CSVEGTGGEQYF
abundance: few; d_gene: -; j_gene: TRBJ2-1; v_gene: TRBV4-1; CDR3nt: TGCGCCAGCAGCCAAGACGGCGTGTGGCAGTTCTTC; CDR3aa: CASSQDGVWQFF
abundance: -; d_gene: TRBD1; j_gene: TRBJ2-3; v_gene: TRBV7-9; CDR3nt: TGTGCCAGCAGCTCGTCCCGGGACAGGGAAGATACGCAGTATTTT; CDR3aa: CASSSSRDREDTQYF
abundance: -; d_gene: -; j_gene: TRBJ1-6; v_gene: TRBV7-9; CDR3nt: TGTGCCAGCAGCTTAATAGAAACCTATAATTCACCCCTCCACTTT; CDR3aa: CASSLIETYNSPLHF